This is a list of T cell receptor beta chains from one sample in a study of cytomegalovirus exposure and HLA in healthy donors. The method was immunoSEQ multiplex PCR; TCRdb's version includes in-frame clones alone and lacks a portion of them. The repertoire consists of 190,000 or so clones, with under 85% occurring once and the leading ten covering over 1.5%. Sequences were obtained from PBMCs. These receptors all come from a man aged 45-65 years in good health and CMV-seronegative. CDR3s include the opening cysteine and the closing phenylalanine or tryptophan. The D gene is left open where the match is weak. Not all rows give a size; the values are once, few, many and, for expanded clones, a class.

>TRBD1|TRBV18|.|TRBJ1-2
TGTGCCAGCTCACCACCGGGACAGGGGATTAATGGCTACACCTTC
CASSPPGQGINGYTF
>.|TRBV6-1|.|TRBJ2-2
TGTGCCAGCAGGAACGAGATGAACACCGGGGAGCTGTTTTTT
CASRNEMNTGELFF
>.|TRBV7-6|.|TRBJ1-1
TGTGCCAGCAGCTTACGGGCAGGGCCGAACACTGAAGCTTTCTTT
CASSLRAGPNTEAFF
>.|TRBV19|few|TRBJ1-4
TGTGCCAGTAGTTACAGGGATAATGAAAAACTGTTTTTT
CASSYRDNEKLFF
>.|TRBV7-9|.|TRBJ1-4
TGTGCCAGCAGCACAGAGGGTGCCAGTCGTGAAAAACTGTTTTTT
CASSTEGASREKLFF
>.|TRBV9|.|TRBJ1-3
TGTGCCAGCAGCGTAGTAGGGCGGACGCAAACTAGCTCTGGAAACACCATATATTTT
CASSVVGRTQTSSGNTIYF
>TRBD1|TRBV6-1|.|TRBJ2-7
TGTGCCACCCACCCGGGACAGGGATACGAGCAGTACTTC
CATHPGQGYEQYF
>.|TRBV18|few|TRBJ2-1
TGTGCCAGCTCACCAATAGTTAATGAGCAGTTCTTC
CASSPIVNEQFF
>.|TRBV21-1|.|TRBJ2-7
TGTGCCAGCAGCAATGAGGGTAACGAGCGGGGGCCGACATACCCCTCGCCCTGTGGGTACTTC
CASSNEGNERGPTYPSPCGYF
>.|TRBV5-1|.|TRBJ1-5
TGCGCCAGCAGCTTGTTCGGCGGGAATGGTCAGCCCCAGCATTTT
CASSLFGGNGQPQHF
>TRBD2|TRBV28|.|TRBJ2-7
TGTGCCAGCAGTTCGGCGGGGGAGGTCTCCTACGAGCAGTACTTC
CASSSAGEVSYEQYF
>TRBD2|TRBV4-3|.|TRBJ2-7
TGCGCCAGCAGCCAAGGCCCTAGCGGGAGCTCCTACGAGCAGTACTTC
CASSQGPSGSSYEQYF
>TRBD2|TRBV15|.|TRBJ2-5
TGTGCCACCAGCAGAGATGGGGTAGCGGGGGGGCCGACCCAGACCCAGTACTTC
CATSRDGVAGGPTQTQYF
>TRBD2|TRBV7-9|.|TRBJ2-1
TGTTCCAGCAGCTTGACTAGCGGGAGTAACAATGAGCAGTTCTTC
CSSSLTSGSNNEQFF
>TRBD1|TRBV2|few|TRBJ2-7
TGTGCCAGCAGGTTGACAGGGAGCTCCTACGAGCAGTACTTC
CASRLTGSSYEQYF
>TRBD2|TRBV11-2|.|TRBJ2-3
TGTGCCAGCAGACAACTAGCGGGAGACTTTTGGACGCAGTATTTT
CASRQLAGDFWTQYF
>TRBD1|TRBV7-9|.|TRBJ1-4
TGTGCCAGCAGCGCCGAACAGGGGGTAAAACTGTTTTTT
CASSAEQGVKLFF
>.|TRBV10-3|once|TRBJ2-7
TGTGCCATCAGTCCCGGTTGGGAGGAGCAGTACTTC
CAISPGWEEQYF
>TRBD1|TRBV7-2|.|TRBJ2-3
TGTGCCAGCAGCTCGAACAGGGGTTCCACAGATACGCAGTATTTT
CASSSNRGSTDTQYF
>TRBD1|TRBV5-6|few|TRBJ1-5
TGTGCCAGCAGCCCACGGACAGGGAATAGCAATCAGCCCCAGCATTTT
CASSPRTGNSNQPQHF
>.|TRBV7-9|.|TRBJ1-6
TGTGCCAGCAGTCCAGTGAATTCACCCCTCCACTTT
CASSPVNSPLHF
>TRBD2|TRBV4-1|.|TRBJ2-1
TGCGCCAGCAGCCGCGGGGGTCGCGCCTACAATGAGCAGTTCTTC
CASSRGGRAYNEQFF
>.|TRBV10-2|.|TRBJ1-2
TGCGCCACTGGCAGTAACTATGGCTACACCTTC
CATGSNYGYTF
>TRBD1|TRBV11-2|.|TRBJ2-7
TGTGCCAGCAGCCCTTGGGACAGGGTAACCTACGAGCAGTACTTC
CASSPWDRVTYEQYF
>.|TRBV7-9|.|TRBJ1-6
TGTTCCAGCAGCCCCGAGCACCGATTTAATTCACCCCTCCACTTT
CSSSPEHRFNSPLHF
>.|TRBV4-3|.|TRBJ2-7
TGCGCCAGCAGCCAAGAGAGGGGAGGGGGGTTGGAGCAGTACTTC
CASSQERGGGLEQYF
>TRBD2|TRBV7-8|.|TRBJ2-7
TGTGCCAGCAGCTTAGATCAGCCTAGCGGGGGTTACGAGCAGTACTTC
CASSLDQPSGGYEQYF
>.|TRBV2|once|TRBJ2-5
TGTGCCAGCAGGACAGTCCAAATCTCCTCGATCCTGGAGACCCAGTACTTC
CASRTVQISSILETQYF
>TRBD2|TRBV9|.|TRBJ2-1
TGTGCCAGCAGCTCCCGGGAGGGGGGGGCATCTAATGAGCAGTTCTTC
CASSSREGGASNEQFF
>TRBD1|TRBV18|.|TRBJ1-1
TGTGCCAGCTCACCACAACAGGGGCACTCTTCGAACACTGAAGCTTTCTTT
CASSPQQGHSSNTEAFF
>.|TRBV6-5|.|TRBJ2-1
TGTGCCAGCGGCCCACAGGGAGGGTCATACAGTGAGCAGTTCTTC
CASGPQGGSYSEQFF
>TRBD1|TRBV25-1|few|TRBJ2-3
TGTGCCAGCAGCGCCGCTGGGACAGGCGGGGTTACGCAGTATTTT
CASSAAGTGGVTQYF
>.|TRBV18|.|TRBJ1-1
TGTGCCAGCTCACCTGGGAGGGTCCTGGCTGAAGCTTTCTTT
CASSPGRVLAEAFF
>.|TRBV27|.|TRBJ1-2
TGTGCCAGCAGTCCCAGACAGACCTATAGCTATAACTATGGCTACACCTTC
CASSPRQTYSYNYGYTF
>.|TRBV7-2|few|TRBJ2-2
TGTGCCAGCAGCCCCGGAGGGGAGGACACCGGGGAGCTGTTTTTT
CASSPGGEDTGELFF
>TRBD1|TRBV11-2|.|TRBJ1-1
TGTGCCAGCAGCCAAGAGGGGACAGGCCATTTCTTT
CASSQEGTGHFF
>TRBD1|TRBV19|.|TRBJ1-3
TGTGCCACCCACAGGGGTTTCGGAAACACCATATATTTT
CATHRGFGNTIYF
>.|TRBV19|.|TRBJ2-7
TGTGCCAGTAGTACCTACCCCGGGAAGCCCGGACCGCAGTACTTC
CASSTYPGKPGPQYF